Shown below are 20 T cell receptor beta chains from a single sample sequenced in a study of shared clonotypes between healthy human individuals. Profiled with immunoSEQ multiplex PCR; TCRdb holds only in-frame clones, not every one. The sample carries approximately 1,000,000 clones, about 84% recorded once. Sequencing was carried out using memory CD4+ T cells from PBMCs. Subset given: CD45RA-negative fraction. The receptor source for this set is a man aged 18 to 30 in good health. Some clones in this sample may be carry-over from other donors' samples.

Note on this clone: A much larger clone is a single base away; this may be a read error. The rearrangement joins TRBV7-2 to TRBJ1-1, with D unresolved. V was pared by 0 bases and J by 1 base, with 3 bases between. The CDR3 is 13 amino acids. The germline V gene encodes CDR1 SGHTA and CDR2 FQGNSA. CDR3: CASSLAPNTEAFF. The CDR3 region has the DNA TGTGCCAGCAGCTTAGCCCCGAACACTGAAGCTTTCTTT.

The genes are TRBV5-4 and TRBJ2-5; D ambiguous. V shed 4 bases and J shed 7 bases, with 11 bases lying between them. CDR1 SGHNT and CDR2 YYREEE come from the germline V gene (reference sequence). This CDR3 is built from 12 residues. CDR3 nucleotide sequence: TGTGCCAGCAGCCCCCCGGCCGGGACCCAGTACTTC. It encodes CASSPPAGTQYF.

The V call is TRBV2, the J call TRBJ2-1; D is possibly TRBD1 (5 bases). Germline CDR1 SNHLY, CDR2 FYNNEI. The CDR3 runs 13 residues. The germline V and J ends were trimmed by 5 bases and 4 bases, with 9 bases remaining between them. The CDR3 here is CASSLDTYNEQFF. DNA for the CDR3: TGTGCCAGCAGTCTGGACACTTACAATGAGCAGTTCTTC. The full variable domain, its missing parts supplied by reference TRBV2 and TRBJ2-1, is EPEVTQTPSHQVTQMGQEVILRCVPISNHLYFYWYRQILGQKVEFLVSFYNNEISEKSEIFDDQFSVERPDGSNFTLKIRSTKLEDSAMYFCASSLDTYNEQFFGPGTRLTVL.

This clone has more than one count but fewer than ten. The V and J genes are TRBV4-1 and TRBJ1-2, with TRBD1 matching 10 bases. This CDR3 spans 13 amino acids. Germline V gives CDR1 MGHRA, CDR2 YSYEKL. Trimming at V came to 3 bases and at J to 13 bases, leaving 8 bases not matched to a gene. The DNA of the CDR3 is TGCGCCAGCAGCCAGTCCGGGACAGGGGTTTCCACCTTC. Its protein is CASSQSGTGVSTF.

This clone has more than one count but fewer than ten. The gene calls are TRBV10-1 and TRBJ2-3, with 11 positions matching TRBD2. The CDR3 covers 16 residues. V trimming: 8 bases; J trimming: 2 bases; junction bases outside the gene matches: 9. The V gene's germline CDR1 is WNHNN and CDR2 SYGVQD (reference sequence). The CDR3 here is CASSESSGRLTDTQYF. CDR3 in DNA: TGCGCCAGCTCCGAGTCTAGCGGGAGGCTCACAGATACGCAGTATTTT.

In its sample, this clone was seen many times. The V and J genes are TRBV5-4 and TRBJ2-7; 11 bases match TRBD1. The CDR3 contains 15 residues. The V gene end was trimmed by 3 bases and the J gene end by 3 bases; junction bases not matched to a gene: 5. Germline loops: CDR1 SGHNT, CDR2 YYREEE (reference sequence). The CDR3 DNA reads TGTGCCAGCAGCTCCCTGGGGACAGGGGGCTACGAGCAGTACTTC. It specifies CASSSLGTGGYEQYF.

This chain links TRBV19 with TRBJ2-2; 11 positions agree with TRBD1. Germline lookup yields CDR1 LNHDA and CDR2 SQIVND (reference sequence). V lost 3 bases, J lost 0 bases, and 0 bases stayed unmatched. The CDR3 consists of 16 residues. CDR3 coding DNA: TGTGCCAGTAGTATGGGACAGGGGGCGAACACCGGGGAGCTGTTTTTT. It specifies CASSMGQGANTGELFF.

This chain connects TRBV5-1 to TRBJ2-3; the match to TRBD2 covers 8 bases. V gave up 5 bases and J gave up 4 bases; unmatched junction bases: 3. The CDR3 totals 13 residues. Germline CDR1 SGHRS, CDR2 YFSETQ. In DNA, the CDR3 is TGCGCCAGCAGTGGAGCGGGAGCAGATACGCAGTATTTT. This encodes CASSGAGADTQYF. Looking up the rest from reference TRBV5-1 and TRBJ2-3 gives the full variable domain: KAGVTQTPRYLIKTRGQQVTLSCSPISGHRSVSWYQQTPGQGLQFLFEYFSETQRNKGNFPGRFSGRQFSNSRSEMNVSTLELGDSALYLCASSGAGADTQYFGPGTRLTVL.

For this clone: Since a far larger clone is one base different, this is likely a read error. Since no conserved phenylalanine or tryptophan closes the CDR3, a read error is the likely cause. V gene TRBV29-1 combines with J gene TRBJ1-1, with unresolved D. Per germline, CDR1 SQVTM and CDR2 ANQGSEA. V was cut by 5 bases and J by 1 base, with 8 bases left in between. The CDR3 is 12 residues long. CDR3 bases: TGCAGCGTTTCTTCGGGGAACACTGAAGCTTTCTCT. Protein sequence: CSVSSGNTEAFS.

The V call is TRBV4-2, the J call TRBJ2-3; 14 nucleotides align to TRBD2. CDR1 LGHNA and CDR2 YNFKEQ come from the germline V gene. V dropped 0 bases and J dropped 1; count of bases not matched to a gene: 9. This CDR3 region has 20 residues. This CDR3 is CASSQDLTSGRVGGTDTQYF. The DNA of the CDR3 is TGTGCCAGCAGCCAAGATTTGACTAGCGGGAGGGTGGGGGGCACAGATACGCAGTATTTT.

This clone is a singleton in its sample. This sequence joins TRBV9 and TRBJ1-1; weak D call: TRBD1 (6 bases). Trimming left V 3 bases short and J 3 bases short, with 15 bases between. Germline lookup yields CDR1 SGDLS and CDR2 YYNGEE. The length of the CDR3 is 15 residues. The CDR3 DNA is TGTGCCAGCAGCGCCAATACGGGGGCGTACACTGAAGCTTTCTTT. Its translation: CASSANTGAYTEAFF.

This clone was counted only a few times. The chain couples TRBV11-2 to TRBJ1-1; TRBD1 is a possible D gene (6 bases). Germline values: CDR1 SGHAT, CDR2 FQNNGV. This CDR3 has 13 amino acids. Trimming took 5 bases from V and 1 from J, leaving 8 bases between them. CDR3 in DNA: TGTGCCAGCAGCATACAGGGGAACACTGAAGCTTTCTTT. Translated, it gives CASSIQGNTEAFF.

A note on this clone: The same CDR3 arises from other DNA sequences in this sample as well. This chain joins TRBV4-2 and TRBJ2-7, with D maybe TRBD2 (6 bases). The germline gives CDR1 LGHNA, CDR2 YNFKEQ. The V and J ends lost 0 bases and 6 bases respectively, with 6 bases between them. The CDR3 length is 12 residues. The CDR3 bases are TGTGCCAGCAGCCAAGAGGGGGGCGAGCAGTACTTC. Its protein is CASSQEGGEQYF.

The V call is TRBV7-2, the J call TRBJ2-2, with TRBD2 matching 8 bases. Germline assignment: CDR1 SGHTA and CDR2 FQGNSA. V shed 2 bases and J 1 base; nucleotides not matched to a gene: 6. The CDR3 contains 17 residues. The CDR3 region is CASSLSRGRMNTGELFF. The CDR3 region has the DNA TGTGCCAGCAGCTTAAGTCGCGGGAGGATGAACACCGGGGAGCTGTTTTTT. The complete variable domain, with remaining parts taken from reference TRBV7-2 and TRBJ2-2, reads GAGVSQSPSNKVTEKGKDVELRCDPISGHTALYWYRQSLGQGLEFLIYFQGNSAPDKSGLPSDRFSAERTGGSVSTLTIQRTQQEDSAVYLCASSLSRGRMNTGELFFGEGSRLTVL.

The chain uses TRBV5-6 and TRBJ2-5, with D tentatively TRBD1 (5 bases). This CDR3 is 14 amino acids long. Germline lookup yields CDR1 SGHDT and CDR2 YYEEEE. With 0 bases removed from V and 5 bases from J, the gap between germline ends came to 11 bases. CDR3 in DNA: TGTGCCAGCAGCTTGGGAGTGGGGCGGGAGACCCAGTACTTC. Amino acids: CASSLGVGRETQYF.

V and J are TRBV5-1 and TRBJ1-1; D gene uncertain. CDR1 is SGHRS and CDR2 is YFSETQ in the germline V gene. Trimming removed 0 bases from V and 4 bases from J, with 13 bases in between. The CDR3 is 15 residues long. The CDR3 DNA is TGCGCCAGCAGCTTGGTCCTGCGGGGTACCACTGAAGCTTTCTTT. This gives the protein CASSLVLRGTTEAFF.

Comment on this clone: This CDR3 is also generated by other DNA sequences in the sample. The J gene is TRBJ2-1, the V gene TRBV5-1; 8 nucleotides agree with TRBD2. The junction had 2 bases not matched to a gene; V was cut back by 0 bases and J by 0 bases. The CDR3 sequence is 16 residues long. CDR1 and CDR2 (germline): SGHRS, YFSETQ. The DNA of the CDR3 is TGCGCCAGCAGCTTGGTAGCGGGAAGCTCCTACAATGAGCAGTTCTTC. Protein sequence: CASSLVAGSSYNEQFF.

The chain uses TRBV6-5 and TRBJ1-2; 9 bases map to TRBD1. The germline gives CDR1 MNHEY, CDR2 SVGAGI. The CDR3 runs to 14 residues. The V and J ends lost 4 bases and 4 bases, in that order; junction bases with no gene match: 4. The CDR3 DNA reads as TGTGCCAGCAGTTCAACGGACAGGGGCTATGGCTACACCTTC. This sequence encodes CASSSTDRGYGYTF.

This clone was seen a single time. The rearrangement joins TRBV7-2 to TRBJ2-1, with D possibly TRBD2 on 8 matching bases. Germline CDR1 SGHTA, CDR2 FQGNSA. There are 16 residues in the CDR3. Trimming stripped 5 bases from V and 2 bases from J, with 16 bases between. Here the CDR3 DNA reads TGTGCCAGCAGCCCTCAGGGGGGACTAGCCTACAATGAGCAGTTCTTC. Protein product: CASSPQGGLAYNEQFF. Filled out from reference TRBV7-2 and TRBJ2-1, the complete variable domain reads GAGVSQSPSNKVTEKGKDVELRCDPISGHTALYWYRQSLGQGLEFLIYFQGNSAPDKSGLPSDRFSAERTGGSVSTLTIQRTQQEDSAVYLCASSPQGGLAYNEQFFGPGTRLTVL.

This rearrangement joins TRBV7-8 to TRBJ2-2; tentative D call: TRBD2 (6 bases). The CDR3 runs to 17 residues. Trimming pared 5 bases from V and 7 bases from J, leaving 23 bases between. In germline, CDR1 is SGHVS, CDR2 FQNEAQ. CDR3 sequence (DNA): TGTGCCAGCAGCGGAGCTTTGGGACTCTCCCTGGGCGGGGAGCTGTTTTTT. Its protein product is CASSGALGLSLGGELFF.